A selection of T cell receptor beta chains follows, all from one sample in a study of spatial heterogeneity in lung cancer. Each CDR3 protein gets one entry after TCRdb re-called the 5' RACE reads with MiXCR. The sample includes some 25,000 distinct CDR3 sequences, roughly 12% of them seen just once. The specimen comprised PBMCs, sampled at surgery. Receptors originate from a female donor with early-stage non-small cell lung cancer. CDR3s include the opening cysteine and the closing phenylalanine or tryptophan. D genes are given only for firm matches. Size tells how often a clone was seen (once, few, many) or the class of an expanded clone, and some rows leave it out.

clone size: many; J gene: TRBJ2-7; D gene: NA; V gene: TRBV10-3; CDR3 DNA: TGTGCCATCAGTGATATGGCGGGCGCGACCTACGAGCAGTACTTC; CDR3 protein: CAISDMAGATYEQYF
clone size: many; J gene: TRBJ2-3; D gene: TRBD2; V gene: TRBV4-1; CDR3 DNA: TGCGCCAGCAGCCGAGGGCGGGAGGGCCGATCGGATACGCAGTATTTT; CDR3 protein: CASSRGREGRSDTQYF
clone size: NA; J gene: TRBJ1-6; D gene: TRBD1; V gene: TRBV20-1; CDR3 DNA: TGCAGTGCCGCTGACAGGGGGAATTCACCCCTCCACTTT; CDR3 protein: CSAADRGNSPLHF
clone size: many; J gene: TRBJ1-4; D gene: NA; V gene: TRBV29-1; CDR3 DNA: TGCAGCGTCCGGGTAAATGAAAAACTGTTTTTT; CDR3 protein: CSVRVNEKLFF
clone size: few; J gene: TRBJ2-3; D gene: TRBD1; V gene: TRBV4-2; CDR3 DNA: TGTGCCAGCAGCCAAAAGACAGGGCGGAGCACAGATACGCAGTATTTT; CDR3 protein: CASSQKTGRSTDTQYF
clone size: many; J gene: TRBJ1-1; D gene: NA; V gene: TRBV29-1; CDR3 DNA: TGCAGCGTCTCGGGAGGATCCATCCCGAACACTGAAGCTTTCTTT; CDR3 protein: CSVSGGSIPNTEAFF
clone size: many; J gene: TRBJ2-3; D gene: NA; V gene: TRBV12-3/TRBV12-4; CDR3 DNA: TGTGCCAGCAGTTCGACTCAGGGATTGGGGACAGATACGCAGTATTTT; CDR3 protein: CASSSTQGLGTDTQYF
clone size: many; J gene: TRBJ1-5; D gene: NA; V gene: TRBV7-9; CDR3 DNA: TGTGCCAGCAGCTTAGGGGGGGATCAGCCCCAGCATTTT; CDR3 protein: CASSLGGDQPQHF
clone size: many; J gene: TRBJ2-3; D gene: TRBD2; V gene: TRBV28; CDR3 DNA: TGTGCCAGCAGCCGGACTAGCGGGAGCTTTGGTACGCAGTATTTT; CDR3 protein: CASSRTSGSFGTQYF
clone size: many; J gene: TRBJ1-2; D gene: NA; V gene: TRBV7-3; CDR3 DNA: TGTGCCAGCAGCTTAATGCAGGGCCCCTATGGCTACACCTTC; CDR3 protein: CASSLMQGPYGYTF
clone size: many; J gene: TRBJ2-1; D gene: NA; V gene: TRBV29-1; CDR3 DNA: TGCAGCGTTGAAGGAAGTGAGCAGTTCTTC; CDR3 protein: CSVEGSEQFF
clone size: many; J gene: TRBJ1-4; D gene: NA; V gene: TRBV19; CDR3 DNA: TGTGCCAGTAGTAGTCCAGGAGCTTCAACTAATGAAAAACTGTTTTTT; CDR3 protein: CASSSPGASTNEKLFF
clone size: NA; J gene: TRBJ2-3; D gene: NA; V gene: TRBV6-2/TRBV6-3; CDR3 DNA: TGTGCCAGCAGCGAAATGGGCACAGATACGCAGTATTTT; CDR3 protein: CASSEMGTDTQYF
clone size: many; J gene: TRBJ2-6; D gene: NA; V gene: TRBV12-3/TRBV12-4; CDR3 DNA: TGTGCCAGCAGTTTCTCTGGGGCCAACGTCCTGACTTTC; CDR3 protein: CASSFSGANVLTF
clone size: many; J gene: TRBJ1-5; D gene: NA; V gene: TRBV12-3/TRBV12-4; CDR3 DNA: TGTGCCAGCAGCCCTGCGGGATCAAAGCGCAATCAGCCCCAGCATTTT; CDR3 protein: CASSPAGSKRNQPQHF
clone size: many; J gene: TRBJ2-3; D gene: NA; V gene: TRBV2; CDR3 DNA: TGTGCCAGCAGTGACATCGGTGGCTACACAGATACGCAGTATTTT; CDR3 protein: CASSDIGGYTDTQYF
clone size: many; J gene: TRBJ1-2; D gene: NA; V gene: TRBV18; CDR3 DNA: TGTGCCAGCTCACCACCGACGATTAGGACAAGTTTTTATGGCTACACCTTC; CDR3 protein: CASSPPTIRTSFYGYTF
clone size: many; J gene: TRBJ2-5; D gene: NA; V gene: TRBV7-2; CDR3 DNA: TGTGCCAGCAGCCGACTAGTCCAAGAGACCCAGTACTTC; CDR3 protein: CASSRLVQETQYF
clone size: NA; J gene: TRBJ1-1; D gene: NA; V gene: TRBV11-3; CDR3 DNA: TGTGCCAGCAGGCTAGGGAAGGGGGTGACGCTCCCCACTGAAGCTTTCTTT; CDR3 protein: CASRLGKGVTLPTEAFF
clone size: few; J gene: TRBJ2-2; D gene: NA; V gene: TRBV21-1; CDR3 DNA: TGTGCCAGCAGTCCCGACAGGGCCGCGAACACCGGGGAGCTGTTTTTT; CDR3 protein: CASSPDRAANTGELFF
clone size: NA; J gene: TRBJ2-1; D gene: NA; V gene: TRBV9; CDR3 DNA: TGTGCCAGCAGCGTCGGGGGAGAACTCTACAATGAGCAGTTCTTC; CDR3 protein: CASSVGGELYNEQFF
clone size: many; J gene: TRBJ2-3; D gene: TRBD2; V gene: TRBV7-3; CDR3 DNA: TGTGCCAGCAGCCCCACCGGGACTAGCGGGTGGACAGATACGCAGTATTTT; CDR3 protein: CASSPTGTSGWTDTQYF
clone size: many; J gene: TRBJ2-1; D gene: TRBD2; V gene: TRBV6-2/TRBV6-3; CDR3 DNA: TGTGCCAGCTCTGGGGGACTAGCACCCTACAATGAGCAGTTCTTC; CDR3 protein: CASSGGLAPYNEQFF
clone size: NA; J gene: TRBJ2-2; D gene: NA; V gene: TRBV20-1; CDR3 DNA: TGCAGTGCTCCCCCATTATCGAACACCGGGGAGCTGTTTTTT; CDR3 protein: CSAPPLSNTGELFF
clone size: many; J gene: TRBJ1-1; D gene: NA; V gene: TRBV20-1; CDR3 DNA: TGCAGTGCTAGGGGAAACACTGAAGCTTTCTTT; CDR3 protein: CSARGNTEAFF
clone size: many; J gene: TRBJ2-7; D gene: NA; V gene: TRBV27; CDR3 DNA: TGTGCCAGCAGTCTCACAGGGAGCTACGAGCAGTACTTC; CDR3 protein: CASSLTGSYEQYF
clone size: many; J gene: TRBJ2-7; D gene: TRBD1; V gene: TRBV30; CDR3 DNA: TGTGCCTGGACTGGACAGGGGGGTCCCAGCAAGCAGTACTTC; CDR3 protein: CAWTGQGGPSKQYF
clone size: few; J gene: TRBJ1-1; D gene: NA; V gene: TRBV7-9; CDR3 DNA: TGTGCCAGCAGCCCCCCGGTTAACACTGAAGCTTTCTTT; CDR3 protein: CASSPPVNTEAFF
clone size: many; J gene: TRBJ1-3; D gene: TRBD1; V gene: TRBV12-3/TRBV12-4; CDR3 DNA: TGTGCCAGCAGCACAGGGGCTGGCGGAAACACCATATATTTT; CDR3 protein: CASSTGAGGNTIYF